This note documents a single TCR beta chain sequence. The antigen remains unidentified. The method was immunoSEQ multiplex PCR; TCRdb's version includes in-frame clones alone and lacks a portion of them. The table lists 2 million to 3 million clones, over 85% of them singletons. The sample comes from a study of shared clonotypes between healthy human individuals. The study, taken as a whole, reports: Non-shared clonotypes had lower generation probabilities than those shared by all four donors.

J was trimmed by 2 bases and V by 0 bases; bases with no gene match: 10. Germline lookup yields CDR1 MNHEY and CDR2 SMNVEV (reference sequence). CDR3 length: 18 residues. This chain uses TRBV27 with TRBJ2-1, with TRBD1 matching over 7 bases. The sequencing input was naive CD4+ T cells from PBMCs. The subset: CD45RA+ positively selected. This clonotype was sampled from a man between 18 and 35 years old in good health. Some clones in this sample may be carry-over from other donors' samples. The CDR3 coding sequence is TGTGCCAGCAGTTTATCGGGGTCATTAGGGGGCACCTACAATGAGCAGTTCTTC. This translates into CASSLSGSLGGTYNEQFF.